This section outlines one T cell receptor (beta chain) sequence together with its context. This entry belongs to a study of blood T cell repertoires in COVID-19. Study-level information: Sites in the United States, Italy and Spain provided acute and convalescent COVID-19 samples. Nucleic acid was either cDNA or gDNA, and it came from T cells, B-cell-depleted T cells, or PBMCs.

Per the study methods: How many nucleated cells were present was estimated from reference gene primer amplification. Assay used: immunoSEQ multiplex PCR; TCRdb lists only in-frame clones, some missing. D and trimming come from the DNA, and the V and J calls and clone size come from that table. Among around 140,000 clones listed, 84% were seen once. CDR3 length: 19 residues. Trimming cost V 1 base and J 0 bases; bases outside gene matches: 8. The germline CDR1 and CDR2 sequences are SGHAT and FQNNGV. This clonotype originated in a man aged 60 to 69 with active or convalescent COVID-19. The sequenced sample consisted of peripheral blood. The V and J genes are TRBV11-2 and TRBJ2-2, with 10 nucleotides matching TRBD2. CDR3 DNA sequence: TGTGCCAGCAGCTTAGGTAGCGGGAGGAACCCCTCGAACACCGGGGAGCTGTTTTTT. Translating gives CASSLGSGRNPSNTGELFF.